The 12 T cell receptor beta chains given below trace back to one sample, sequenced in a study of T cell responses to AZD1222 COVID-19 vaccine. Sequenced by immunoSEQ multiplex PCR; TCRdb stores in-frame clones only, minus some. The sample holds about 170,000 clones, around 90% seen once. The sample was peripheral blood, taken 28 days after the second AZD1222 dose. Source of these receptors: an adult who received the AZD1222 COVID-19 vaccine.

The V call is TRBV5-4, the J call TRBJ1-2, with TRBD1 matching 8 bases. The J segment lost 4 bases and the V segment lost 4 bases, leaving 12 bases of the junction unmatched. The CDR3 runs 16 residues. CDR1 SGHNT and CDR2 YYREEE come from the germline V gene (reference sequence). The CDR3 sequence is CASSKSGQVLPYGYTF. CDR3 DNA: TGTGCCAGCAGCAAATCGGGACAGGTCCTCCCCTATGGCTACACCTTC.

The chain links TRBV6-6 to TRBJ1-2, with D maybe TRBD1 (5 bases). Germline V lookup: CDR1 MNHNY, CDR2 SVGAGI (reference sequence). This CDR3 is built from 15 residues. Trimming stripped 2 bases from V and 1 base from J, with 11 bases between. CDR3: CASSYLTRGNYGYTF. The CDR3 DNA follows: TGTGCCAGCAGTTACCTAACGAGGGGTAACTATGGCTACACCTTC.

This chain connects TRBV10-1 to TRBJ2-3; 10 positions match TRBD2. The V segment lost 0 bases and the J segment 2 bases; nucleotides outside the gene matches: 2. Per germline, CDR1 WNHNN and CDR2 SYGVQD (reference sequence). The CDR3 consists of 16 residues. The CDR3, as DNA: TGCGCCAGCAGTGAGTCAAGCGGGGGGGCCACAGATACGCAGTATTTT. Amino acid sequence: CASSESSGGATDTQYF.

This clone has more than one count but fewer than ten. V gene TRBV4-1 combines with J gene TRBJ2-7, with TRBD2 identical over 10 bases. The V and J ends lost 0 bases and 6 bases, in that order; junction bases with no gene match: 11. The germline V gene has CDR1 MGHRA and CDR2 YSYEKL. The CDR3 is 17 residues long. CDR3 sequence (DNA): TGCGCCAGCAGCCAAGAGTCGCTAGCGGGGGCCTTCGTCGAGCAGTACTTC. This encodes CASSQESLAGAFVEQYF.

This chain joins TRBV7-2 and TRBJ2-1, with TRBD2 identical over 13 bases. CDR1 and CDR2 from the germline V gene are SGHTA and FQGNSA. V shed 6 bases, J shed 12 bases, and the junction held 11 bases outside the gene matches. The CDR3 runs 15 residues. CDR3 sequence (DNA): TGTGCCAGCAGGTCACTAGCGGGGGGGCCATTTTTGCAGTTCTTC. This codes for CASRSLAGGPFLQFF.

V usage is TRBV27 and J usage is TRBJ2-2; D may correspond to TRBD1 or TRBD2 (6 bases each). The germline V gene has CDR1 MNHEY and CDR2 SMNVEV (reference sequence). This CDR3 has 16 amino acids. The V end was cut by 5 bases, the J end by 6 bases, with 19 bases between. This CDR3 is CASSIASPRGAGELFF. In DNA form, the CDR3 reads TGTGCCAGCAGTATAGCCTCGCCTAGGGGGGCCGGGGAGCTGTTTTTT.

This chain connects TRBV14 to TRBJ2-1; possible D gene TRBD2, 5 bases. Per germline, CDR1 SGHDN and CDR2 FVKESK. The germline V and J ends were trimmed by 1 base and 1 base, with 11 bases remaining between them. The CDR3 contains 16 residues. For the CDR3, the DNA is TGTGCCAGCAGCCAAGGCCGGGATGGGTCCTACAATGAGCAGTTCTTC. Residues: CASSQGRDGSYNEQFF.

V gene TRBV2 combines with J gene TRBJ1-6; D is uncertain. Trimming took off 7 bases at V and 1 base at J, with 11 bases between the two ends. This CDR3 has 15 amino acids. The V gene's germline CDR1 is SNHLY and CDR2 FYNNEI. The CDR3 region is CASTLPRSYNSPLHF. The CDR3 DNA is TGTGCCAGCACCCTCCCCAGATCCTATAATTCACCCCTCCACTTT. Full variable domain (missing parts from reference TRBV2 and TRBJ1-6): EPEVTQTPSHQVTQMGQEVILRCVPISNHLYFYWYRQILGQKVEFLVSFYNNEISEKSEIFDDQFSVERPDGSNFTLKIRSTKLEDSAMYFCASTLPRSYNSPLHFGNGTRLTVT.

This clone was detected only once. The gene calls are TRBV11-3 and TRBJ2-1; D gene ambiguous. The length of the CDR3 is 13 residues. Germline assignment: CDR1 SGHNT and CDR2 YENEEA. V shed 1 base and J shed 5 bases, with 6 bases lying between them. The CDR3 protein is CASSLGRDNEQFF. In DNA form, the CDR3 reads TGTGCCAGCAGCTTAGGCCGAGACAATGAGCAGTTCTTC. Variable domain in full (rest from reference TRBV11-3 and TRBJ2-1): EAGVVQSPRYKIIEKKQPVAFWCNPISGHNTLYWYLQNLGQGPELLIRYENEEAVDDSQLPKDRFSAERLKGVDSTLKIQPAELGDSAVYLCASSLGRDNEQFFGPGTRLTVL.

The J gene is TRBJ2-1, the V gene TRBV19, with TRBD1 matching over 7 bases. From germline, CDR1 is LNHDA and CDR2 SQIVND (reference sequence). After removal of 4 bases from V and 4 bases from J, the junction contained 4 bases not matched to a gene. This CDR3 contains 14 residues. As DNA, the CDR3 is TGTGCCAGTAGTAGGGACAGACTTTACAATGAGCAGTTCTTC. It translates to CASSRDRLYNEQFF.

V usage is TRBV6-1 and J usage is TRBJ1-2, with D maybe TRBD1 (5 bases). The CDR3 extends over 16 amino acids. Trimming cost V 4 bases and J 3 bases, with 18 bases left between them. Germline CDR1 reads MNHNS; CDR2 reads SASEGT. CDR3 in DNA: TGTGCCAGCAGTGTGCCCGGGGCCCCGAGGGACTATGGCTACACCTTC. This encodes CASSVPGAPRDYGYTF.

The rearrangement uses TRBV3-1 (or the pseudogene TRBV3-2) and TRBJ1-1; D is ambiguous. This CDR3 spans 15 amino acids. Trimming cost V 0 bases and J 1 base, with 9 bases left between them. Germline loops: CDR1 LGHDT, CDR2 YNNKEL (reference sequence). The CDR3 reads CASSQDFGPNTEAFF. The CDR3 DNA follows: TGTGCCAGCAGCCAAGATTTCGGACCGAACACTGAAGCTTTCTTT.